The TCR beta chain under discussion was sequenced for a study of blood T cell repertoires in COVID-19. CDR3 length: 14 amino acids. Per germline, CDR1 MNHEY and CDR2 SVGAGI. Trimming took 2 bases from V and 5 from J, leaving 12 bases between them. Original processing notes: Reference gene primer amplification yielded estimated nucleated cell counts. Data came from immunoSEQ multiplex PCR; TCRdb stores just in-frame clones and leaves some out. The D gene and trimming were derived from the DNA, and the V and J assignments and clone size from that table. The repertoire holds about 120,000 clones, with around 82% as singletons.

The source material was peripheral blood. This sequence joins TRBV6-5 and TRBJ1-2; D perhaps matches TRBD1 (5 bases). The TCR was taken from a woman aged 55-75 years with acute or convalescent COVID-19. In DNA form, the CDR3 reads TGTGCCAGCAGTTACGGGGGGGGTAGGTATGGCTACACCTTC. The encoded protein is CASSYGGGRYGYTF.